These 20 T cell receptor beta chains share one sample of origin, sequenced in a study of beta chain features in type 1 diabetes. Whole-study results and caveats: Among patients with Type 1 diabetes, TCRB CDR3s were moderately but significantly shorter in every one of the four CD4+ subsets.

The entirety of the isolated RNA underwent reverse transcription, so expressed TCRB transcripts were sequenced. Some clones are missing from TCRdb's copy, which holds only in-frame ones; the method was immunoSEQ multiplex PCR. The sample lists some 330,000 clones, around 13% occurring once. These receptors have no identified antigens. The sequencing input was naive CD4+ T cells from blood. All receptors come from a woman in her late teens or twenties with type 1 diabetes.

The J gene is TRBJ2-1, the V gene TRBV28; 7 bases are a match to TRBD2. The CDR3 has 12 amino acids. V was clipped by 6 bases and J by 9 bases; unmatched bases: 5. Germline-derived CDR1 and CDR2 are MDHEN and SYDVKM. The CDR3 DNA sequence: TGTGCCAGCAGGTCGGGGGGTTCTGAGCAGTTCTTC. Translating it yields CASRSGGSEQFF.

The chain joins TRBV28 to TRBJ2-5; TRBD2 might be the D (6 bases). The V and J ends lost 2 bases and 5 bases respectively, with 15 bases between them. The germline V gene has CDR1 MDHEN and CDR2 SYDVKM. The CDR3 has 15 residues. The DNA of the CDR3 is TGTGCCAGCAGTTTAAGACTTGGAGGGGTGGAGACCCAGTACTTC. Translated: CASSLRLGGVETQYF.

The V and J genes are TRBV9 and TRBJ1-4, with 7 bases that match TRBD1. The V segment lost 4 bases and the J segment 0 bases; nucleotides outside the gene matches: 3. CDR1 and CDR2 (germline): SGDLS, YYNGEE. This CDR3 spans 15 amino acids. The CDR3 nucleotides are TGTGCCAGCAGCTTCGGACAGGCAACTAATGAAAAACTGTTTTTT. Translating it yields CASSFGQATNEKLFF.

This clone was detected only a few times. V and J are TRBV9 and TRBJ2-5; D is uncertain. From germline, CDR1 is SGDLS and CDR2 YYNGEE. V gave up 2 bases and J gave up 4 bases, with 9 bases separating them. CDR3 length: 13 residues. CDR3 residues: CASSVSGLETQYF. In DNA form, the CDR3 reads TGTGCCAGCAGCGTGTCGGGTTTAGAGACCCAGTACTTC.

The CDR3 here is CASSLTGGTLNEQFF. As DNA, the CDR3 is TGTGCCAGCAGCTTAACCGGGGGGACGTTGAATGAGCAGTTCTTC. The gene calls are TRBV7-3 and TRBJ2-1; 7 bases fit TRBD2. J was trimmed by 7 bases and V by 0 bases; bases with no gene match: 6. Germline V gene lookup returns CDR1 SGHTA and CDR2 FQGTGA. CDR3 length equals 15 residues.

This clone was counted a few times. V is TRBV15 and J is TRBJ1-3, with unresolved D. Germline lookup yields CDR1 LNHNV and CDR2 YYDKDF (reference sequence). This CDR3 is 15 amino acids long. The ends were cut back, 8 bases at V and 0 bases at J, with 14 bases in the middle. CDR3 in amino acids: CATSGRDGSGNTIYF. As DNA, the CDR3 is TGTGCCACCTCCGGGAGAGACGGCTCTGGAAACACCATATATTTT. The full variable domain, with the rest looked up from reference TRBV15 and TRBJ1-3, is DAMVIQNPRYQVTQFGKPVTLSCSQTLNHNVMYWYQQKSSQAPKLLFHYYDKDFNNEADTPDNFQSRRPNTSFCFLDIRSPGLGDTAMYLCATSGRDGSGNTIYFGEGSWLTVV.

The V call is TRBV9, the J call TRBJ2-1, with D tentatively TRBD2 (6 bases). The germline V gene encodes CDR1 SGDLS and CDR2 YYNGEE. V was clipped by 4 bases and J by 3 bases, with 11 bases between them. This CDR3 is built from 14 residues. The chain's CDR3 is CASSPSALYNEQFF. CDR3 nucleotides: TGTGCCAGCAGCCCTAGCGCCCTCTACAATGAGCAGTTCTTC.

The genes are TRBV5-1 and TRBJ1-1; the match to TRBD1 covers 7 bases. Germline CDR1 SGHRS, CDR2 YFSETQ. V gave up 4 bases and J gave up 0 bases; unmatched junction bases: 6. The length of the CDR3 is 15 residues. CDR3 coding DNA: TGCGCCAGCAGCCCAGGACAGGCCATGAACACTGAAGCTTTCTTT. Protein: CASSPGQAMNTEAFF.

As concerns this clone: Other DNA sequences in this sample translate to the same CDR3. V gene TRBV7-2 combines with J gene TRBJ1-2; maybe TRBD1 (6 bases). The CDR3 is made up of 13 amino acids. Germline V lookup: CDR1 SGHTA, CDR2 FQGNSA. Trimming left V 5 bases short and J 1 base short, with 8 bases between. CDR3: CASSPDSNYGYTF. CDR3 nucleotides: TGTGCCAGCAGCCCGGACAGTAACTATGGCTACACCTTC.

The CDR3 sequence is CASSQGGRANYGYTF. The CDR3 DNA reads TGCGCCAGCAGCCAAGGTGGGAGAGCCAACTATGGCTACACCTTC. V and J are TRBV4-3 and TRBJ1-2; D not certain. The germline V gene has CDR1 LGHNA and CDR2 YSLEER. V was cut by 1 base and J by 2 bases, with 11 bases left in between. CDR3 length: 15 amino acids.

This chain connects TRBV18 to TRBJ1-2; TRBD1 agrees at 10 bases. CDR1 and CDR2 from the germline V gene are KGHSH and LQKENI. There are 15 residues in the CDR3. V trimming: 4 bases; J trimming: 4 bases; junction bases outside the gene matches: 6. The CDR3 DNA sequence: TGTGCCAGCTCACTTCCCGGGACAGGGGCCTATGGCTACACCTTC. Residues: CASSLPGTGAYGYTF.

This chain uses TRBV10-3 with TRBJ2-1; D unclear. This CDR3 is built from 12 residues. Trimming stripped 2 bases from V and 6 bases from J, with 5 bases between. The germline V gene has CDR1 ENHRY and CDR2 SYGVKD. The DNA for the CDR3 is TGTGCCATCAGTGAGCGGGTCAATGAGCAGTTCTTC. This codes for CAISERVNEQFF.

This clone was observed a few times. The chain combines TRBV7-9 with TRBJ2-7; D is unresolved. The CDR3 length is 14 residues. Germline-derived CDR1 and CDR2 are SEHNR and FQNEAQ (reference sequence). Between the trimmed V and J ends, which lost 4 bases and 6 bases, there was a span of 16 bases. The CDR3 DNA reads TGTGCCAGCAGCTCCCTGGTAGAGCGATCCGAGCAGTACTTC. Translating it yields CASSSLVERSEQYF.

This clone has only a few counts. The chain uses TRBV9 and TRBJ1-2; unclear D gene. The CDR3 consists of 14 residues. The germline V and J ends were trimmed by 0 bases and 8 bases, with 14 bases remaining between them. Germline V CDR1 and CDR2: SGDLS, YYNGEE. The CDR3 DNA reads TGTGCCAGCAGCGTAGACGGCCGGGTGCGGGGCTACACCTTC. Translating it yields CASSVDGRVRGYTF.

The V call is TRBV11-3, the J call TRBJ1-1, with D unclear. This CDR3 spans 13 amino acids. The V gene lost 3 bases and the J gene lost 1 base, with 6 bases spanning the gap. Looked up from germline, CDR1 is SGHNT and CDR2 is YENEEA. CDR3 in DNA: TGTGCCAGCAGCTTCGGCGGGAACACTGAAGCTTTCTTT. This translates into CASSFGGNTEAFF. The variable domain in full, completed from reference TRBV11-3 and TRBJ1-1, reads EAGVVQSPRYKIIEKKQPVAFWCNPISGHNTLYWYLQNLGQGPELLIRYENEEAVDDSQLPKDRFSAERLKGVDSTLKIQPAELGDSAVYLCASSFGGNTEAFFGQGTRLTVV.

This clone was detected once. The rearrangement uses TRBV2 and TRBJ1-1; D remains unclear. The CDR3 consists of 11 residues. Germline assignment: CDR1 SNHLY and CDR2 FYNNEI. V shed 8 bases and J shed 5 bases, with 9 bases lying between them. In nucleotides, the CDR3 is TGTGCCAGCCTGGGGAGGACTGAAGCTTTCTTT. Protein product: CASLGRTEAFF.

V gene TRBV15 combines with J gene TRBJ1-5; 9 bases align to TRBD1. The V gene's germline CDR1 is LNHNV and CDR2 YYDKDF (reference sequence). The CDR3 consists of 15 residues. V lost 0 bases to trimming and J lost 6 bases; unmatched junction nucleotides: 3. CDR3 in DNA: TGTGCCACCAGCAGAGATCCGGGACAGGGTCAGCCCCAGCATTTT. Its translation is CATSRDPGQGQPQHF.

The gene calls are TRBV4-2 and TRBJ1-1, with D unclear. Germline CDR1 and CDR2: LGHNA and YNFKEQ. CDR3 length equals 15 residues. V was pared by 3 bases and J by 4 bases, with 15 bases between. The CDR3 here is CASSHTTGGGTEAFF. CDR3 nucleotides: TGTGCCAGCAGCCACACAACTGGAGGCGGCACTGAAGCTTTCTTT.

A few counts support this clone. V and J are TRBV5-1 and TRBJ2-1; D unclear. V was cut by 5 bases and J by 0 bases, with 12 bases left in between. The CDR3 has 15 amino acids. The germline CDR1 and CDR2 sequences are SGHRS and YFSETQ. The CDR3 DNA follows: TGCGCCAGCAGTTCTACAGTGAGCTCCTACAATGAGCAGTTCTTC. This codes for CASSSTVSSYNEQFF.

This clone was seen only a few times. This chain's CDR3 is CASIELAGVNNEQFF. For the CDR3, the DNA is TGTGCCAGCATCGAACTAGCGGGAGTGAACAATGAGCAGTTCTTC. V gene TRBV6-6 combines with J gene TRBJ2-1; TRBD2 matches 11 bases. V shed 7 bases, J shed 5 bases, and the junction held 7 bases outside the gene matches. The CDR3 length is 15 residues. CDR1 is MNHNY, CDR2 SVGAGI, per germline (reference sequence).